This TCR beta chain was observed in a study of regulatory T cells in long-lasting Graves disease. The germline V gene encodes CDR1 KGHSH and CDR2 LQKENI. This CDR3 is 14 amino acids long. This clonotype was detected many times. The antigen is not known. A junction boundary mismatches the germline segment, possibly from a read error. To make TCR beta libraries, researchers used iRepertoire HTBI primers and Arm-PCR of CDR3 regions. TCRdb analysed the multiplex PCR reads with MiXCR anew, one entry per CDR3 protein. Of some 560,000 distinct CDR3 sequences listed, 15% to 20% were seen once; the top ten hold approximately 25%. The study's findings and limits: Among persistent patients, a larger number of public clonotypes were shared (approximately 3,000) than among newly diagnosed patients (about 970).

Noted time point: newly diagnosed GD, antithyroid drugs for less than 3 months. PBMC-extracted RNA yielded the TCR library. Another study also made use of these data, one on T cells in Graves' hyperthyroidism and ophthalmopathy. That paper states: Stable Graves' hyperthyroidism denoted no ophthalmopathy progression over 18 months. Exclusions: uncontrolled infection, other autoimmune disease, pregnancy, lactation. RT-PCR in the first round (using the HTBI primer set) targeted the TCR CDR3.

This sequence was found in a woman aged 40-65 years with Graves disease. The chain is built from TRBV18 and TRBJ2-3, with D possibly being TRBD1 (6 bases). The source was peripheral blood mononuclear cells (PBMCs), collected at new diagnosis, from a patient treated with antithyroid drugs. The CDR3 sequence is CASSPLDSIDTQYF. CDR3 nucleotides: TGTGCCAGCTCACCATTGGACAGCATAGATACGCAGTATTTT.